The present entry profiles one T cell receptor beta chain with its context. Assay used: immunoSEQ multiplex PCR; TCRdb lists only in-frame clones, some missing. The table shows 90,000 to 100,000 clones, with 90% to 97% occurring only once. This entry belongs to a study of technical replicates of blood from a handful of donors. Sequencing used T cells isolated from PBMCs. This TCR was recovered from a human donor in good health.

The CDR3 protein is CACRDRGSYEQYF. In DNA form, the CDR3 reads TGTGCCTGTCGGGACAGGGGGTCCTACGAGCAGTACTTC. The V call is TRBV30, the J call TRBJ2-7, with TRBD1 identical over 11 bases. J was trimmed by 1 base and V by 6 bases; bases with no gene match: 2. Germline assignment: CDR1 GTSNPN and CDR2 SVGIG (reference sequence). The CDR3 runs to 13 residues. The complete variable domain, with remaining parts taken from reference TRBV30 and TRBJ2-7, reads SQTIHQWPATLVQPVGSPLSLECTVEGTSNPNLYWYRQAAGRGLQLLFYSVGIGQISSEVPQNLSASRPQDRQFILSSKKLLLSDSGFYLCACRDRGSYEQYFGPGTRLTVT.